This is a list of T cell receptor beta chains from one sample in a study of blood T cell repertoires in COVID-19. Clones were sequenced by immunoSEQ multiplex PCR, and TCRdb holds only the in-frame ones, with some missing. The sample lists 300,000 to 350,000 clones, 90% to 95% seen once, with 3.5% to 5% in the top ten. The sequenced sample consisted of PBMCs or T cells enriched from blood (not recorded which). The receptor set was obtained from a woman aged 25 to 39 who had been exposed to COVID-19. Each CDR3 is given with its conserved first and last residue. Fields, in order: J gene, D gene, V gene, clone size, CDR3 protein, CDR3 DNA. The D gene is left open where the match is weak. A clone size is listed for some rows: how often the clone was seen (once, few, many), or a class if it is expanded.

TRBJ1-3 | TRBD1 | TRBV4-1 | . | CASSRLTGTGNTIYF | TGCGCCAGCAGCCGCCTGACAGGGACTGGAAACACCATATATTTT
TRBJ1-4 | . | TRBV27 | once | CASKDEREKLFF | TGTGCCAGCAAGGATGAGAGGGAAAAACTGTTTTTT
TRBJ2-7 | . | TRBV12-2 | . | CASRPVGRESYEQYF | TGTGCAAGTCGCCCCGTGGGGAGGGAATCCTACGAGCAGTACTTC
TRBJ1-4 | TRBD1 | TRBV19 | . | CASRNRGEKLFF | TGTGCCAGTAGGAACAGGGGGGAAAAACTGTTTTTT
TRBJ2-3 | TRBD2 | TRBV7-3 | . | CASSLTGLAGGTDTQYF | TGTGCCAGCAGCTTAACGGGACTAGCGGGGGGAACAGATACGCAGTATTTT
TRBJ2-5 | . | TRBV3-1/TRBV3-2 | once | CASSHLSLDQETQYF | TGTGCCAGCAGCCACCTATCACTAGATCAAGAGACCCAGTACTTC
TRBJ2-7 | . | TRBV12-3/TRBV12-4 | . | CASSRKGVDEQYF | TGTGCCAGCAGTCGCAAAGGGGTCGACGAGCAGTACTTC
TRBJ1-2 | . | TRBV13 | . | CASSLEGIGEARGGYTF | TGTGCCAGCAGCTTAGAGGGGATCGGGGAAGCCAGGGGTGGCTACACCTTC
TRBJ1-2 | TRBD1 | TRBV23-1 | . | CASSQSPGKDRGRFNYGYTF | TGCGCCAGCAGTCAATCCCCGGGGAAGGACAGGGGGCGCTTCAACTATGGCTACACCTTC
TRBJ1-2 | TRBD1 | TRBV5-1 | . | CASNPVTGGGGYTF | TGCGCCAGCAACCCCGTTACAGGGGGAGGAGGCTACACCTTC
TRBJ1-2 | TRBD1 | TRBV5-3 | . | CARSFDRVIWGYTF | TGTGCCAGAAGCTTCGACAGGGTTATTTGGGGCTACACCTTC
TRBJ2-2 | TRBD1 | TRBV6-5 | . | CASSGTGDTGELFF | TGTGCCAGCAGCGGGACAGGGGACACCGGGGAGCTGTTTTTT
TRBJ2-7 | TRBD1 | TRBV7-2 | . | CASSSPRTGSYEQYF | TGTGCCAGCAGCTCCCCTCGGACAGGGAGCTACGAGCAGTACTTC
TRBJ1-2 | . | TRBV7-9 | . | CASSLGSTGDGYTF | TGTGCCAGCAGCTTAGGGTCTACAGGAGATGGCTACACCTTC
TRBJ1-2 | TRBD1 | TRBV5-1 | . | CASSLGDRAYGYTF | TGCGCCAGCAGCTTGGGGGACAGGGCCTATGGCTACACCTTC
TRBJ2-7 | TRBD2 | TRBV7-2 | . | CASSLEGGLGSEQYF | TGTGCCAGCAGCTTAGAGGGGGGACTAGGGAGCGAGCAGTACTTC
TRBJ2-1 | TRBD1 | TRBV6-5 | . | CASSYSNRGWNEQFF | TGTGCCAGCAGTTACTCGAACAGGGGCTGGAATGAGCAGTTCTTC
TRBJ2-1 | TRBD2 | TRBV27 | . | CASSFGGEQFF | TGTGCCAGCAGTTTCGGGGGGGAGCAGTTCTTC
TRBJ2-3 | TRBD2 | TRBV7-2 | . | CASSFRRPAGTSFDTQYF | TGTGCCAGCAGCTTCAGGCGTCCCGCCGGGACTAGTTTCGATACGCAGTATTTT
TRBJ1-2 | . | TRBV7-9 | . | CASSLVGGSYTF | TGTGCCAGCAGCTTAGTTGGGGGGAGCTACACCTTC
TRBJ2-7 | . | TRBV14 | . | CASSQDRRGGEQYF | TGTGCCAGCAGCCAAGATAGGAGGGGGGGCGAGCAGTACTTC
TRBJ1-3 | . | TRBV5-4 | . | CASSRDFYSGNTIYF | TGTGCCAGCAGCCGGGACTTCTACTCTGGAAACACCATATATTTT
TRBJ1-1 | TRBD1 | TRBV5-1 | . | CASRTGTGGEGEAFF | TGCGCCAGCAGGACCGGGACAGGGGGCGAGGGTGAAGCTTTCTTT
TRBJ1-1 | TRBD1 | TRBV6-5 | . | CASSQDRRTEAFF | TGTGCCAGCAGTCAGGACAGGCGGACTGAAGCTTTCTTT
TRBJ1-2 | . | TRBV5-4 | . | CASSFLTGDRGYTF | TGTGCCAGCAGCTTTTTGACAGGCGATAGGGGCTACACCTTC
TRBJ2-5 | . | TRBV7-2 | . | CASSLDMPLGTQYF | TGTGCCAGCAGCTTAGACATGCCCCTTGGGACCCAGTACTTC
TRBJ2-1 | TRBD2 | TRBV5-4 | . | CASSRGTSGMSYNEQFF | TGTGCCAGCAGCCGGGGGACTAGCGGCATGTCCTACAATGAGCAGTTCTTC
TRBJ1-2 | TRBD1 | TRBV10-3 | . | CATTGTGGRYGYTF | TGTGCCACAACCGGGACAGGGGGCCGCTATGGCTACACCTTC
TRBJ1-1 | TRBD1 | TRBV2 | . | CASSDETGWGTEAFF | TGTGCCAGCAGTGACGAGACAGGGTGGGGCACTGAAGCTTTCTTT
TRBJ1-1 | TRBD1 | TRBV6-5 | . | CASRERQGISTEAFF | TGTGCCAGCAGGGAGAGACAGGGGATTAGCACTGAAGCTTTCTTT
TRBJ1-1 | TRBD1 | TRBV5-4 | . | CASSPSPTGSTEAFF | TGTGCCAGCAGCCCCTCCCCGACAGGGAGTACTGAAGCTTTCTTT
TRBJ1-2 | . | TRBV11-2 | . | CASSPIRRALPNYGYTF | TGTGCCAGCAGCCCGATTAGGAGGGCCCTTCCTAACTATGGCTACACCTTC
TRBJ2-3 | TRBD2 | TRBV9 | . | CASSVGLAGGPGDTQYF | TGTGCCAGCAGCGTTGGCCTAGCGGGGGGCCCAGGGGATACGCAGTATTTT
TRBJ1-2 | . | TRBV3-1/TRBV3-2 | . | CASSRRVGGGYGYTF | TGTGCCAGCAGCCGTAGGGTGGGAGGCGGCTATGGCTACACCTTC
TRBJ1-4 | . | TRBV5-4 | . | CASSIGAMEGEKLFF | TGTGCCAGCAGCATTGGGGCCATGGAGGGTGAAAAACTGTTTTTT
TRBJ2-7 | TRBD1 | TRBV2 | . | CASHDRVIKQYF | TGTGCCAGCCACGACAGGGTTATTAAGCAGTACTTC
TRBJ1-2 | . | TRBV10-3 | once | CAIRGSKPGNYGYTF | TGTGCCATCAGGGGGAGCAAACCCGGTAACTATGGCTACACCTTC
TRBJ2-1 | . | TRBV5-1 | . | CASSLEGGAYNEQFF | TGCGCCAGCAGCTTGGAAGGGGGGGCATACAATGAGCAGTTCTTC
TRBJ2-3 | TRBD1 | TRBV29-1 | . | CSVVGGQGADTQYF | TGCAGCGTTGTGGGGGGACAGGGGGCCGATACGCAGTATTTT
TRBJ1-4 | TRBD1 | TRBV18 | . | CASSPPTTGLGEKLFF | TGTGCCAGCTCACCGCCAACGACAGGGCTCGGTGAAAAACTGTTTTTT
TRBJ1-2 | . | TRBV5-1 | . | CASSSGNYGYTF | TGCGCCAGCAGTTCGGGGAACTATGGCTACACCTTC
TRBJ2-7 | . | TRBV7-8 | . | CASSQSPGSPGEQYF | TGTGCCAGCAGCCAATCCCCCGGGTCACCCGGCGAGCAGTACTTC
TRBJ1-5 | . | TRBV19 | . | CASRIQGNQPQHF | TGTGCCAGCCGTATACAGGGAAATCAGCCCCAGCATTTT
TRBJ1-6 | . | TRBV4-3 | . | CASSQDPARGSSSPLHF | TGCGCCAGCAGCCAAGACCCCGCCAGGGGCTCCTCTTCACCCCTCCACTTT
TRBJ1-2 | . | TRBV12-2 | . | CASRANGYTF | TGTGCAAGTCGCGCGAATGGCTACACCTTC